One sample yielded the 20 T cell receptor beta chains listed below, sequenced in a study of T cell changes during pregnancy in multiple sclerosis. Clones were read by immunoSEQ multiplex PCR, and TCRdb kept only the in-frame ones, dropping some. The sample gives tens of thousands of clones, 91% of which show up once; almost 2% is in the top ten. This specimen was CD4+ T cells from peripheral blood mononuclear cells, taken after pregnancy. The receptors derive from a female donor in good health, enrolled as a control in a pregnancy study.

This rearrangement joins TRBV4-2 to TRBJ2-7, with 7 bases identical to TRBD2. This CDR3 comprises 15 residues. In germline, CDR1 is LGHNA, CDR2 YNFKEQ. V trimming: 4 bases; J trimming: 2 bases; junction bases outside the gene matches: 8. Here the CDR3 reads CASSLYQGLAYEQYF. The CDR3 DNA reads as TGTGCCAGCAGCCTCTACCAAGGACTAGCCTACGAGCAGTACTTC.

The DNA for the CDR3 is TGTGCCAGCAGTCCCCAGGGGGCCGGCTATGGCTACACCTTC. It translates to CASSPQGAGYGYTF. The V call is TRBV27, the J call TRBJ1-2, with TRBD1 identical over 8 bases. Germline CDR1 reads MNHEY; CDR2 reads SMNVEV (reference sequence). V shed 5 bases and J 4 bases; nucleotides not matched to a gene: 6. The CDR3 covers 14 residues.

In nucleotides, the CDR3 is TGTGCCAGTCGACAGGGTGGCAACGAGCAGTACTTC. Translating it yields CASRQGGNEQYF. The chain combines TRBV28 with TRBJ2-7; 7 nucleotides agree with TRBD1. Trimming took 9 bases from V and 5 from J; bases not matched to a gene: 7. Looked up from germline, CDR1 is MDHEN and CDR2 is SYDVKM. The CDR3 loop spans 12 amino acids.

V and J are TRBV19 and TRBJ2-7; 8 bases fit TRBD1. With V trimmed by 6 bases and J by 6 bases, 10 bases remained unmatched. Germline V gene lookup returns CDR1 LNHDA and CDR2 SQIVND (reference sequence). This CDR3 has 14 residues. This chain's CDR3 is CASRFRQGAGEQYF. CDR3 DNA sequence: TGTGCCAGTAGATTTCGGCAGGGGGCTGGCGAGCAGTACTTC. Full variable domain (outside the CDR3, taken from reference TRBV19 and TRBJ2-7): DGGITQSPKYLFRKEGQNVTLSCEQNLNHDAMYWYRQDPGQGLRLIYYSQIVNDFQKGDIAEGYSVSREKKESFPLTVTSAQKNPTAFYLCASRFRQGAGEQYFGPGTRLTVT.

V gene TRBV11-2 combines with J gene TRBJ1-2, with TRBD1 as a possible D gene (6 bases). Germline values: CDR1 SGHAT, CDR2 FQNNGV. The length of the CDR3 is 13 residues. V shed 8 bases and J shed 4 bases, with 14 bases lying between them. DNA of the CDR3: TGTGCCAGCGGACGACAGGCCGGCTATGGCTACACCTTC. Translation: CASGRQAGYGYTF.

The chain joins TRBV29-1 to TRBJ2-7; the match to TRBD2 covers 7 bases. The J segment lost 3 bases and the V segment lost 4 bases, leaving 6 bases of the junction unmatched. CDR1 and CDR2 (germline): SQVTM, ANQGSEA. This CDR3 contains 13 residues. The CDR3 DNA is TGCAGCGTTGGGGAGGGGATTAGCTACGAGCAGTACTTC. It specifies CSVGEGISYEQYF.

This clone was observed a single time. The chain combines TRBV9 with TRBJ2-3; 12 positions agree with TRBD2. The CDR3 totals 16 residues. Germline-derived CDR1 and CDR2 are SGDLS and YYNGEE. Germline trimming cut 0 bases from V and 9 bases from J; bases unmatched to any gene: 8. CDR3 coding DNA: TGTGCCAGCAGCGTAGACCCTAGCGGGGGGGCAGGAACGCAGTATTTT. Protein product: CASSVDPSGGAGTQYF.

V usage is TRBV28 and J usage is TRBJ1-2; perhaps TRBD1 as D (6 bases). The V gene lost 5 bases and the J gene lost 2 bases, with 15 bases spanning the gap. The CDR3 is 15 residues long. Germline V gene lookup returns CDR1 MDHEN and CDR2 SYDVKM. The CDR3 protein is CASSQQGTRNYGYTF. Written as DNA, the CDR3 is TGTGCCAGCAGTCAACAGGGCACCCGAAACTATGGCTACACCTTC.

The J gene is TRBJ1-6, the V gene TRBV2; no clear D. With 8 bases removed from V and 0 bases from J, the gap between germline ends came to 8 bases. This CDR3 spans 14 amino acids. CDR1 is SNHLY and CDR2 is FYNNEI in the germline V gene. The CDR3 is CASLPSSYNSPLHF. In nucleotides, the CDR3 is TGTGCCAGCCTCCCGAGCTCCTATAATTCACCCCTCCACTTT.

The rearrangement uses TRBV5-1 and TRBJ1-2; TRBD1 matches at 8 bases. The CDR3 is 15 residues long. With 0 bases clipped from V and 7 bases from J, the junction kept 8 bases outside the gene matches. Germline V CDR1 and CDR2: SGHRS, YFSETQ. The CDR3: CASSLEARGLGGYTF. The CDR3 DNA reads TGCGCCAGCAGCTTGGAGGCCAGGGGGCTGGGTGGCTACACCTTC. Variable domain in full (rest from reference TRBV5-1 and TRBJ1-2): KAGVTQTPRYLIKTRGQQVTLSCSPISGHRSVSWYQQTPGQGLQFLFEYFSETQRNKGNFPGRFSGRQFSNSRSEMNVSTLELGDSALYLCASSLEARGLGGYTFGSGTRLTVV.

V is TRBV30 and J is TRBJ1-3, with D possibly TRBD1 on 5 matching bases. Germline V gives CDR1 GTSNPN, CDR2 SVGIG (reference sequence). With 4 bases removed from V and 4 bases from J, the gap between germline ends came to 14 bases. The CDR3 has 14 amino acids. As DNA, the CDR3 is TGTGCCTGGAACCTGGGCAGGGCCGGAAACACCATATATTTT. This sequence encodes CAWNLGRAGNTIYF.

The V and J genes are TRBV5-5 and TRBJ2-1; D not certain. Germline CDR1 SGHKS, CDR2 YYEKEE (reference sequence). The CDR3 is 15 amino acids. V was shortened by 6 bases and J by 2 bases, with 15 bases between the two germline ends. The CDR3 region is CASTTTIEAYNEQFF. The CDR3, as DNA: TGTGCCAGCACCACAACCATCGAGGCCTACAATGAGCAGTTCTTC.

The chain combines TRBV2 with TRBJ2-1; 10 positions agree with TRBD2. CDR1 is SNHLY and CDR2 is FYNNEI in the germline V gene. Trimming removed 3 bases from V and 5 bases from J; junction bases left unmatched: 4. The CDR3 length is 15 residues. The CDR3 sequence is CASSDDGLADNEQFF. The CDR3 nucleotides read TGTGCCAGCAGTGACGACGGACTAGCGGACAATGAGCAGTTCTTC.

This clone was picked up a small number of times. The rearrangement joins TRBV19 to TRBJ1-6, with a tentative D call TRBD1 (6 bases). In germline, CDR1 is LNHDA, CDR2 SQIVND (reference sequence). V lost 3 bases and J lost 5, with 8 bases in between. The CDR3 extends over 14 amino acids. The CDR3 spells CASSIGQNNSPLHF. The CDR3 DNA reads as TGTGCCAGTAGTATTGGACAGAATAATTCACCCCTCCACTTT.

The rearrangement joins TRBV5-6 to TRBJ1-6; 8 bases line up with TRBD1. Germline V gene sequence: CDR1 SGHDT, CDR2 YYEEEE. The length of the CDR3 is 15 residues. With 5 bases clipped from V and 2 bases from J, the junction kept 3 bases outside the gene matches. For the CDR3, the DNA is TGTGCCAGCAGTTCGGACAGGGCCTATAATTCACCCCTCCACTTT. It specifies CASSSDRAYNSPLHF.

The chain carries TRBV18 and TRBJ2-5; weak D call: TRBD1 (6 bases). From germline, CDR1 is KGHSH and CDR2 LQKENI. Trimming removed 0 bases from V and 4 bases from J, with 15 bases in between. The CDR3 has 16 residues. In DNA form, the CDR3 reads TGTGCCAGCTCACCACCGGTCAGGGGACCCCCAGAGACCCAGTACTTC. It specifies CASSPPVRGPPETQYF.

About this clone: The sample carries other DNA sequences with the same CDR3. The V call is TRBV6-1, the J call TRBJ2-7, with TRBD1 as a possible D gene (6 bases). CDR1 and CDR2 from the germline V gene are MNHNS and SASEGT. The CDR3 contains 15 residues. V was pared by 2 bases and J by 2 bases, with 13 bases between. CDR3 nucleotide sequence: TGTGCCAGCAGTGAACAGCGACAGGTTACCTACGAGCAGTACTTC. It specifies CASSEQRQVTYEQYF.

This clone was seen once. V and J are TRBV28 and TRBJ1-3; tentative D call: TRBD1 (5 bases). Germline CDR1 is MDHEN and CDR2 is SYDVKM. The V gene lost 6 bases and the J gene lost 3 bases, with 18 bases spanning the gap. This CDR3 is built from 16 residues. The CDR3 sequence is CASRIRDWTLGNTIYF. The CDR3 DNA follows: TGTGCCAGCAGGATCCGGGACTGGACTCTTGGAAACACCATATATTTT.

This clone appeared a single time. The V gene is TRBV5-4, the J gene TRBJ2-1; 10 bases map to TRBD2. The CDR3 spans 15 residues. Germline-derived CDR1 and CDR2 are SGHNT and YYREEE (reference sequence). After removal of 6 bases from V and 4 bases from J, the junction contained 7 bases not matched to a gene. CDR3 sequence: CASTRLAGEYNEQFF. The CDR3 bases are TGTGCCAGCACCCGTCTAGCGGGGGAATACAATGAGCAGTTCTTC. The complete variable domain, with remaining parts taken from reference TRBV5-4 and TRBJ2-1, reads ETGVTQSPTHLIKTRGQQVTLRCSSQSGHNTVSWYQQALGQGPQFIFQYYREEENGRGNFPPRFSGLQFPNYSSELNVNALELDDSALYLCASTRLAGEYNEQFFGPGTRLTVL.

This clone was found a few times. The rearrangement joins TRBV2 to TRBJ1-1; 9 nucleotides align to TRBD1. Germline-derived CDR1 and CDR2 are SNHLY and FYNNEI. V dropped 5 bases and J dropped 8; count of bases not matched to a gene: 9. The CDR3 loop spans 14 amino acids. The chain's CDR3 is CASSKRDRVEEAFF. As DNA, the CDR3 is TGTGCCAGCAGTAAACGGGACAGGGTGGAGGAAGCTTTCTTT. The whole variable domain, remainder taken from reference TRBV2 and TRBJ1-1, is EPEVTQTPSHQVTQMGQEVILRCVPISNHLYFYWYRQILGQKVEFLVSFYNNEISEKSEIFDDQFSVERPDGSNFTLKIRSTKLEDSAMYFCASSKRDRVEEAFFGQGTRLTVV.